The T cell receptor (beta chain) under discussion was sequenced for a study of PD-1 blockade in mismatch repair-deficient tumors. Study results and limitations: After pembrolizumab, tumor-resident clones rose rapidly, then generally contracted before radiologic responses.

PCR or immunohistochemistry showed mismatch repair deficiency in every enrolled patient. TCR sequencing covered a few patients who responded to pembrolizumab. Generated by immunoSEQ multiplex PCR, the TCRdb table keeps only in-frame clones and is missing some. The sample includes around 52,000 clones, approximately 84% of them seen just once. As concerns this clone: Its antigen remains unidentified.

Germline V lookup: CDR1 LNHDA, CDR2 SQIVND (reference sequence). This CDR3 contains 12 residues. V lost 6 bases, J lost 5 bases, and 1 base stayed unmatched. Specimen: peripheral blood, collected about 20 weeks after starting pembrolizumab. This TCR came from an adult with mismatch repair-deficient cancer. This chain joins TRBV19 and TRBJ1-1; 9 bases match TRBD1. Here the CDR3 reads CASRDRGTEAFF. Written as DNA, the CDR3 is TGTGCCAGTAGGGACAGGGGTACTGAAGCTTTCTTT.